Described below is a single T cell receptor beta chain sequence and its context. A multiplex PCR was run with 60 Vbeta primers and 13 Jbeta primers. Produced via immunoSEQ multiplex PCR; TCRdb's table is partial and in-frame only. The data show 170,000 or so clones, approximately 80% seen once. The V segment lost 10 bases and the J segment 4 bases; nucleotides outside the gene matches: 5. The CDR3 length is 12 residues. The germline gives CDR1 LNHDA, CDR2 SQIVND (reference sequence). These data originate in a study of cytomegalovirus exposure and HLA in healthy donors. The sequenced sample was PBMCs. The J gene is TRBJ2-7, the V gene TRBV19; 9 bases are shared with TRBD1. The sequence derives from a woman aged 25 to 39 in good health and CMV-seronegative. The CDR3 DNA follows: TGTGCCACCGAGGACAGGGGATACGAGCAGTACTTC. Encoded protein: CATEDRGYEQYF.